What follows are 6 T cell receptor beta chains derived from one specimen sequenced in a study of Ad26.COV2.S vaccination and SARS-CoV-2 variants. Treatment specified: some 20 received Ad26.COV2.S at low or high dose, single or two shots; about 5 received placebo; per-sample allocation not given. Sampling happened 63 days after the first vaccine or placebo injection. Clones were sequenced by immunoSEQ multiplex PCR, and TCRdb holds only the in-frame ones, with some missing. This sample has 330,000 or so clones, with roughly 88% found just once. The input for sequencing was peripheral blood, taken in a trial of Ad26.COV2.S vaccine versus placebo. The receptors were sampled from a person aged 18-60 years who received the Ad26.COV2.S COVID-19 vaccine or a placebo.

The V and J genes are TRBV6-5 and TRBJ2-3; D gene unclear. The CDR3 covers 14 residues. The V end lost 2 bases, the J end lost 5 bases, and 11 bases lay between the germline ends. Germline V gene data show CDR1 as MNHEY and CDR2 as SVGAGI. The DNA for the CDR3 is TGTGCCAGCAGTTACATGGGATTAGGAGATACGCAGTATTTT. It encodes CASSYMGLGDTQYF.

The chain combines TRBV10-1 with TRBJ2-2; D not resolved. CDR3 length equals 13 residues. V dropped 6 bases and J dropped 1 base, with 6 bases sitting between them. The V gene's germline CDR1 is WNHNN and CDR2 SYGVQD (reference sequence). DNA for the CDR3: TGCGCCAGCAGGCGACAGAACACCGGGGAGCTGTTTTTT. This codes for CASRRQNTGELFF.

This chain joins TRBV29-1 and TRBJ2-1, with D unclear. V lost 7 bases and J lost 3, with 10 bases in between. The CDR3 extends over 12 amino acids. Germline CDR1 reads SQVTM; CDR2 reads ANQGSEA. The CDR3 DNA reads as TGCAGCGCCGGTGGGTACTACAATGAGCAGTTCTTC. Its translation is CSAGGYYNEQFF.

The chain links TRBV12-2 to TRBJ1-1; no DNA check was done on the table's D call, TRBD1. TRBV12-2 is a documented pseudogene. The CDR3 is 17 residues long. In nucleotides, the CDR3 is TGTGCAAGTCGCTTAGCTAGGACAGGGCCTATGAACACTGAAGCTTTCTTT. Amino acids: CASRLARTGPMNTEAFF.

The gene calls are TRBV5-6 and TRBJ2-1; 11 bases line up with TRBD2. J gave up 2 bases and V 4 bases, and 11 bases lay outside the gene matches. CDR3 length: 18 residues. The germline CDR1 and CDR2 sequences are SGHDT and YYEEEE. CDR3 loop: CASSRGLAVIGTYNEQFF. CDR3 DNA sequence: TGTGCCAGCAGCAGGGGACTAGCGGTGATTGGAACCTACAATGAGCAGTTCTTC.

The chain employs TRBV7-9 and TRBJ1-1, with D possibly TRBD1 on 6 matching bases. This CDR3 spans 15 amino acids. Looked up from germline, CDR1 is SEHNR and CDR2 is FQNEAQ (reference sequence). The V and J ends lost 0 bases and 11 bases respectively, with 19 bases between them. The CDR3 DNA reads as TGTGCCAGCAGCTTAGCCGGGACAATGAACACTAAGGCTTTCTTT. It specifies CASSLAGTMNTKAFF.